The rows below give T cell receptor beta chains drawn from one sample of a study of vaccination and CD4 T cells after COVID-19. TCRdb re-called the PCR reads through MiXCR, storing one row per CDR3 protein. The table has some 13,000 distinct CDR3 sequences, approximately 60% seen once. For these receptors, no antigen is known. The sample taken for sequencing was CD4+ T cells from blood, cultured in vitro. The receptor set was obtained from a human donor who had recovered from COVID-19. Both conserved end residues are trimmed from each CDR3. Each record gives: CDR3 length, V gene, J gene, CDR3 protein.

14,TRBV25-1,TRBJ2-1,ASSRRTPENYNEQF
15,TRBV2,TRBJ2-5,ASSGVGAWGAQETQY
10,TRBV18,TRBJ1-2,ASSPGGNGYT
11,TRBV10-3,TRBJ2-2,AITRGRTGELF
12,TRBV19,TRBJ1-1,ASSKGAENTEAF
12,TRBV6-2/TRBV6-3,TRBJ2-3,ASSYSIPGGTQY
11,TRBV19,TRBJ1-6,ATRSAWNSPLH
13,TRBV7-2,TRBJ1-1,ASRPPGGQALEAF
14,TRBV7-8,TRBJ2-3,ASSLKARGGTDTQY
9,TRBV7-2,TRBJ2-7,TSSLLYEQY
14,TRBV6-2/TRBV6-3,TRBJ1-6,ASSSYPASSGSPLH
15,TRBV7-2,TRBJ2-5,ASSLSASGGAMETQY
13,TRBV20-1,TRBJ1-5,SARRGGGPDRPQH
15,TRBV6-1,TRBJ2-1,ATGGSPLPSSYNEQF
11,TRBV19,TRBJ1-1,ASSIKGATEAF
11,TRBV7-3,TRBJ2-5,ASSPDRGETQY
12,TRBV19,TRBJ1-5,ASSATGPNQPQH
12,TRBV6-1,TRBJ1-1,ASGRGGGPTEAF
14,TRBV20-1,TRBJ2-2,SASTGPPLNTGELF
13,TRBV10-3,TRBJ1-1,AARDSYIQNAEAF
10,TRBV24-1,TRBJ2-5,ATTGLQETQY
19,TRBV23-1,TRBJ2-3,ASSQSTTGLAGGPWTDTQY
13,TRBV19,TRBJ1-1,ASSIGGRVGTEAF
10,TRBV28,TRBJ2-5,ASSLSRGTQY
12,TRBV5-4,TRBJ2-3,ASSLAANTDTQY
13,TRBV7-2,TRBJ2-1,ASSPPQGAYNEQF
12,TRBV20-1,TRBJ1-4,SAKDRVANEKLF
14,TRBV6-2/TRBV6-3,TRBJ2-3,ASSYSVSELTDTQY
17,TRBV5-4,TRBJ2-6,ASSLGLAGPSSGANVLT
12,TRBV10-3,TRBJ1-2,AISEPTGNYGYT
13,TRBV28,TRBJ1-1,ASSSLERLNTEAF
10,TRBV7-9,TRBJ1-5,ASSLGFQPQH
12,TRBV11-3,TRBJ2-7,ASSSGVGHYEQY
13,TRBV6-5,TRBJ1-6,ASSLKRGGTAPLH
14,TRBV19,TRBJ2-5,ASSIVGWGQQETQY
10,TRBV28,TRBJ1-2,ASSFRTEGHT
10,TRBV20-1,TRBJ1-5,SASHDRPRRH
10,TRBV6-1,TRBJ1-4,ASRWGDEKLF
13,TRBV7-9,TRBJ1-1,ASSPLGGENTEAF